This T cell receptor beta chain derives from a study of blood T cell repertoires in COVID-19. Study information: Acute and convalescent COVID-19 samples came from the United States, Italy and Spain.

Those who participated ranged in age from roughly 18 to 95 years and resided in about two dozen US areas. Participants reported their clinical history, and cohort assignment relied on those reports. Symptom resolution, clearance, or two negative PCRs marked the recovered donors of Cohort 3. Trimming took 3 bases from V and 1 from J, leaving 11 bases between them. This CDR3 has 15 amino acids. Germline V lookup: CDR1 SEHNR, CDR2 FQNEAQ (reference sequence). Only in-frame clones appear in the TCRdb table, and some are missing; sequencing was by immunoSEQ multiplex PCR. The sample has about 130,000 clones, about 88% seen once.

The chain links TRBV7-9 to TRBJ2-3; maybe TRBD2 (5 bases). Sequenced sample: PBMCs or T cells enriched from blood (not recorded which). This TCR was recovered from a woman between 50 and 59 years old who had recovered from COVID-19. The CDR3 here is CASSFLGDGTDTQYF. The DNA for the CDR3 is TGTGCCAGCAGCTTTTTGGGAGACGGCACAGATACGCAGTATTTT.